The 25 T cell receptor beta chains presented below share a single source sample, sequenced in a study of cytomegalovirus exposure and HLA in healthy donors. With 60 Vbeta and 13 Jbeta primers, the PCR was carried out. Generated by immunoSEQ multiplex PCR, the TCRdb table keeps only in-frame clones and is missing some. This sample has 130,000 to 150,000 clones, with approximately 74% found just once. Source material: PBMCs. These receptors all come from a man in his late teens or twenties in good health and CMV-seropositive.

This chain connects TRBV28 to TRBJ2-1; 8 bases are a match to TRBD2. The germline V gene has CDR1 MDHEN and CDR2 SYDVKM. This CDR3 comprises 13 residues. V was pared by 6 bases and J by 7 bases, with 5 bases of the junction left unmatched. The CDR3 coding sequence is TGTGCCAGCAGCTCAGGACTAGCAAATGAGCAGTTCTTC. The encoded protein is CASSSGLANEQFF.

The chain recombines TRBV28 with TRBJ2-5; 7 nucleotides line up with TRBD1. The DNA end favors TRBJ2-7, so the J call may be wrong. The CDR3 loop spans 15 amino acids. CDR1 is MDHEN and CDR2 is SYDVKM in the germline V gene. CDR3 coding DNA: TGTGCCAGCAGTTTAATGCAGGGGGTTCCCTACGAGCAGTACTTC. Its translation is CASSLMQGVPYEQYF.

The chain employs TRBV13 and TRBJ2-2, with 9 bases that match TRBD2. The germline CDR1 and CDR2 sequences are PRHDT and FYEKMQ (reference sequence). J gave up 4 bases and V 0 bases, and 6 bases lay outside the gene matches. CDR3 size: 17 residues. The CDR3 loop reads CASSLGPAGGTTGELFF. Here the CDR3 DNA reads TGTGCCAGCAGCTTAGGCCCAGCGGGGGGTACCACCGGGGAGCTGTTTTTT.

The genes are TRBV2 and TRBJ2-3; the match to TRBD2 covers 12 bases. V lost 6 bases and J lost 2; bases outside the gene matches: 9. The CDR3 sequence is 17 residues long. Germline assignment: CDR1 SNHLY and CDR2 FYNNEI. CDR3 amino acids: CASRVPGLAGYTDTQYF. The CDR3, as DNA: TGTGCCAGCAGGGTCCCGGGACTAGCGGGCTACACAGATACGCAGTATTTT.

The chain employs TRBV10-3 and TRBJ1-1; D is uncertain. The CDR3 loop spans 13 amino acids. Germline CDR1 and CDR2: ENHRY and SYGVKD. V lost 3 bases and J lost 0, with 5 bases in between. The CDR3: CAISERLNTEAFF. Here the CDR3 DNA reads TGTGCCATCAGTGAACGGTTGAACACTGAAGCTTTCTTT.

This clone was detected only a few times. V usage is TRBV6-5 and J usage is TRBJ1-2; D ambiguous. This CDR3 contains 11 residues. V dropped 2 bases and J dropped 7 bases, with 5 bases sitting between them. Germline assignment: CDR1 MNHEY and CDR2 SVGAGI. The CDR3 sequence: CASSYAGGYTF. CDR3 DNA: TGTGCCAGCAGTTACGCGGGTGGCTACACCTTC.

The chain links TRBV11-2 to TRBJ1-1; D ambiguous. The CDR3 is made up of 12 amino acids. Trimming stripped 5 bases from V and 4 bases from J, with 8 bases between. Germline CDR1 and CDR2: SGHAT and FQNNGV. The CDR3 region has the DNA TGTGCCAGCAGCCAACTCTCCACTGAAGCTTTCTTT. Encoded protein: CASSQLSTEAFF.

The rearrangement links TRBV7-9 to TRBJ2-7, with 10 bases that match TRBD1. The CDR3 length is 16 residues. Trimming at V came to 4 bases and at J to 2 bases, leaving 8 bases not matched to a gene. Germline V CDR1 and CDR2: SEHNR, FQNEAQ (reference sequence). The CDR3 DNA follows: TGTGCCAGCAGCTCCGCCCGGACAGGGGGAACCTACGAGCAGTACTTC. Its protein is CASSSARTGGTYEQYF.

This chain uses TRBV6-5 with TRBJ2-7, with D uncertain. Germline loops: CDR1 MNHEY, CDR2 SVGAGI. This CDR3 is built from 14 residues. The V end was cut by 4 bases, the J end by 0 bases, with 10 bases between. CDR3: CASSWSESSYEQYF. The CDR3 DNA is TGTGCCAGCAGTTGGTCAGAAAGCTCCTACGAGCAGTACTTC.

V and J are TRBV7-3 and TRBJ2-3, with TRBD2 as a possible D gene (5 bases). Germline V gives CDR1 SGHTA, CDR2 FQGTGA. V was cut by 5 bases and J by 2 bases, with 8 bases left in between. This CDR3 contains 13 residues. In DNA, the CDR3 is TGTGCCAGCAGCCCTGACTACACAGATACGCAGTATTTT. Translating gives CASSPDYTDTQYF.

V and J are TRBV6-6 and TRBJ1-2, with TRBD1 identical over 7 bases. Germline CDR1 is MNHNY and CDR2 is SVGAGI (reference sequence). V trimming: 0 bases; J trimming: 4 bases; junction bases outside the gene matches: 5. The CDR3 sequence is 15 residues long. The DNA of the CDR3 is TGTGCCAGCAGTTACTCTGGGACAGTGCCCTATGGCTACACCTTC. The encoded protein is CASSYSGTVPYGYTF.

V usage is TRBV6-6 and J usage is TRBJ2-5, with unresolved D. Between the trimmed V and J ends, which lost 3 bases and 3 bases, there was a span of 8 bases. Germline CDR1 and CDR2: MNHNY and SVGAGI (reference sequence). CDR3 length: 13 amino acids. Here the CDR3 DNA reads TGTGCCAGCAGTTATAACATAAAAGAGACCCAGTACTTC. Translated, it gives CASSYNIKETQYF.

The gene calls are TRBV9 and TRBJ1-1; D unresolved. This CDR3 contains 14 residues. Germline V CDR1 and CDR2: SGDLS, YYNGEE. The V end lost 0 bases, the J end lost 2 bases, and 8 bases lay between the germline ends. DNA of the CDR3: TGTGCCAGCAGCGTAGCTCACTCCAACACTGAAGCTTTCTTT. Protein: CASSVAHSNTEAFF.

The chain joins TRBV5-4 to TRBJ2-1; 8 bases fit TRBD1. This CDR3 region has 15 residues. CDR1 is SGHNT and CDR2 is YYREEE in the germline V gene (reference sequence). After removal of 0 bases from V and 6 bases from J, the junction contained 5 bases not matched to a gene. CDR3 nucleotide sequence: TGTGCCAGCAGCTTGGGTGACAGGGGAAGCAATGAGCAGTTCTTC. It specifies CASSLGDRGSNEQFF. Supplemented by reference TRBV5-4 and TRBJ2-1, the full variable domain reads ETGVTQSPTHLIKTRGQQVTLRCSSQSGHNTVSWYQQALGQGPQFIFQYYREEENGRGNFPPRFSGLQFPNYSSELNVNALELDDSALYLCASSLGDRGSNEQFFGPGTRLTVL.

This clone was counted only a few times. The rearrangement joins TRBV11-2 to TRBJ2-7; 8 bases are shared with TRBD2. CDR1 and CDR2 (germline): SGHAT, FQNNGV. J lost 4 bases, V lost 1 base, and 12 bases had no gene match. The CDR3 runs 17 residues. CDR3 coding DNA: TGTGCCAGCAGCTTAGCCCGGGCAACTAGCGGATTGTACGAGCAGTACTTC. Its protein product is CASSLARATSGLYEQYF.

V and J are TRBV10-2 and TRBJ2-4; 8 nucleotides agree with TRBD1. V shed 7 bases, J shed 0 bases, and the junction held 5 bases outside the gene matches. Germline V gene sequence: CDR1 WSHSY, CDR2 SAAADI. The CDR3 sequence is 15 residues long. CDR3 nucleotides: TGCGCCAGCACTCGACAGGGGACAGCCAAAAACATTCAGTACTTC. It encodes CASTRQGTAKNIQYF.

This clone was observed a single time. V gene TRBV29-1 combines with J gene TRBJ1-1, with 8 bases that match TRBD1. Per germline, CDR1 SQVTM and CDR2 ANQGSEA. After removal of 5 bases from V and 5 bases from J, the junction contained 10 bases not matched to a gene. The length of the CDR3 is 14 residues. The CDR3 reads CSVLPGGGGTEAFF. The CDR3 nucleotides read TGCAGCGTTTTGCCAGGGGGCGGTGGTACTGAAGCTTTCTTT. The complete variable domain, with remaining parts taken from reference TRBV29-1 and TRBJ1-1, reads SAVISQKPSRDICQRGTSLTIQCQVDSQVTMMFWYRQQPGQSLTLIATANQGSEATYESGFVIDKFPISRPNLTFSTLTVSNMSPEDSSIYLCSVLPGGGGTEAFFGQGTRLTVV.

The genes are TRBV7-6 and TRBJ1-2; D not certain. The CDR3 loop spans 17 amino acids. Germline values: CDR1 SGHVS, CDR2 FNYEAQ. V was cut by 1 base and J by 5 bases, with 20 bases left in between. The CDR3 sequence: CASSLGEQTGILYGYTF. CDR3 coding DNA: TGTGCCAGCAGCTTAGGAGAACAAACGGGGATTTTATATGGCTACACCTTC.

The genes are TRBV27 and TRBJ1-6, with D maybe TRBD1 (6 bases). Trimming took off 5 bases at V and 7 bases at J, with 15 bases between the two ends. The germline V gene has CDR1 MNHEY and CDR2 SMNVEV (reference sequence). The CDR3 totals 15 residues. The CDR3 spells CASSPGTLSNSPLHF. The CDR3 bases are TGTGCCAGCAGTCCCGGGACACTCTCGAATTCACCCCTCCACTTT.

V and J are TRBV5-4 and TRBJ1-2, with a possible D match to TRBD1 (5 bases). This CDR3 comprises 15 residues. Germline assignment: CDR1 SGHNT and CDR2 YYREEE (reference sequence). V shed 4 bases and J shed 4 bases, with 17 bases lying between them. The CDR3 DNA reads TGTGCCAGCAGCCACACTTGGGAGGGGCTCTATGGCTACACCTTC. Translating it yields CASSHTWEGLYGYTF. The full variable domain, in which reference TRBV5-4 and TRBJ1-2 provide the parts outside the CDR3, is ETGVTQSPTHLIKTRGQQVTLRCSSQSGHNTVSWYQQALGQGPQFIFQYYREEENGRGNFPPRFSGLQFPNYSSELNVNALELDDSALYLCASSHTWEGLYGYTFGSGTRLTVV.

The chain links TRBV19 to TRBJ2-3, with unresolved D. The CDR3 loop spans 14 amino acids. Trimming pared 8 bases from V and 4 bases from J, leaving 16 bases between. Germline CDR1 LNHDA, CDR2 SQIVND (reference sequence). CDR3 amino acids: CASADTGVADTQYF. In nucleotides, the CDR3 is TGTGCCAGTGCCGACACCGGCGTGGCAGATACGCAGTATTTT.

This clone has only one observation. J is TRBJ2-3 and V is TRBV5-1; D is possibly TRBD1 (5 bases). The germline V gene encodes CDR1 SGHRS and CDR2 YFSETQ. The CDR3 runs to 14 residues. The V end lost 0 bases, the J end lost 5 bases, and 10 bases lay between the germline ends. CDR3 protein: CASSLGQRLDTQYF. The CDR3 nucleotides read TGCGCCAGCAGCTTGGGACAGAGATTAGATACGCAGTATTTT. Full variable domain (rest looked up from reference TRBV5-1 and TRBJ2-3): KAGVTQTPRYLIKTRGQQVTLSCSPISGHRSVSWYQQTPGQGLQFLFEYFSETQRNKGNFPGRFSGRQFSNSRSEMNVSTLELGDSALYLCASSLGQRLDTQYFGPGTRLTVL.

This chain connects TRBV5-6 to TRBJ1-3, with D maybe TRBD1 (5 bases). V gave up 4 bases and J gave up 9 bases, with 11 bases separating them. The CDR3 contains 12 residues. Germline loops: CDR1 SGHDT, CDR2 YYEEEE. The CDR3 nucleotides are TGTGCCAGCAGCCACGGGGGGAGCACCATATATTTT. Its translation: CASSHGGSTIYF.

The J gene is TRBJ2-2, the V gene TRBV23-1, with D perhaps matching TRBD2 (6 bases). TRBV23-1 is designated an ORF whose function remains uncertain. The CDR3 is 16 residues long. V lost 7 bases, J lost 1 base, and 16 bases lay in between. The CDR3 bases are TGCGCCAGCAACCTCCCAGCGCGGGGGAACACCGGGGAGCTGTTTTTT. Amino acids: CASNLPARGNTGELFF.

V is TRBV7-9 and J is TRBJ2-5; 7 nucleotides match TRBD1. V lost 5 bases, J lost 3 bases, and 9 bases stayed unmatched. CDR1 and CDR2 from the germline V gene are SEHNR and FQNEAQ (reference sequence). CDR3 length equals 15 residues. The CDR3 DNA follows: TGTGCCAGCAGCGAAACCCACAGGGGCGAAGAGACCCAGTACTTC. This sequence encodes CASSETHRGEETQYF.